The source of this T cell receptor beta chain is a study of blood T cell repertoires in COVID-19 (dated by TCRdb to about 2020). For context, the study as a whole: The collaborator samples originated in the United States, Italy and Spain and spanned the acute and convalescent phases of COVID-19. Subjects who had been exposed to COVID-19, were actively infected with it, or had recovered from it provided the deeply sampled blood TCRbeta repertoires that made up the dataset. Samples came from the ongoing ImmuneRACE study (first 160 participants) plus 1,254 subjects from 6 global collaborators. The prospective study material was composed of cDNA or gDNA derived from T cells, B-cell-depleted T cells, or PBMCs. The repertoires were made available in a free public database intended to serve as a resource for research on the immune response to SARS-CoV-2. Where available, HLA class I and class II types were taken from metadata supplied by the sample provider and were not determined by assay-based typing. Nearly every sample came with metadata listing a de-identified subject ID, COVID-19 status, age in years and sex. Broader findings and caveats from the paper: The quantity of clinical and demographic metadata differed by source and by participant and was supplied without curation.

Spanning cysteine to phenylalanine, the CDR3 consists of 12 amino acids. Solely the CDR3 DNA is kept, with 36 bases framed from the first base. Relative to germline, V is missing 3 bases and J is missing 5 bases, with 3 bases of the junction outside any gene match. CDR1 and CDR2 are drawn from the germline V gene (reference sequence): DFQATT, SNEGSKA. The collaborating institutions used their own protocols to collect whole blood in K2EDTA tubes. Collaborator samples were shipped for TCRbeta analysis as frozen whole blood, isolated PBMCs, or DNA extracted from either sample type. TCRbeta CDR3 regions were amplified from genomic DNA by means of the immunoSEQ Assay, a bias-controlled multiplex PCR. On the authors' methods: Nucleated cell counts per sample were estimated from amplification of reference gene primers within the assay. To quantify the absolute abundance of each unique TCRbeta CDR3 rearrangement, sequence reads were collapsed and filtered. For each sample, productive Simpson clonality was calculated as the square root of Simpson's diversity index across productive rearrangements. TCRdb re-hosts the immuneACCESS table, in-frame sequences only. Its copies lack some clones; in the studies checked, an unresolved V gene accounts for under half of them, and the cause for the rest is not known. Clonal size and the V and J genes are those of that table, whereas D and trimming came from the DNA. In all, the sample holds more than 150,000 clones, and 86% of those were seen once. 5.5% to 7% of the sample is in the top ten clones.

Comments on this clone: It has no known antigen specificity. Within one base of it there is no much larger clone, and no base qualities were kept.

The specimen sequenced was peripheral blood. The origin of this receptor is a man between 45 and 60 years old with active or convalescent COVID-19. The chain is assembled from TRBV20-1 and TRBJ2-7; 8 bases in between match TRBD1. CDR3 sequence: CSASDRGHEQYF. The DNA is as follows: TGCAGTGCTAGTGACAGGGGCCACGAGCAGTACTTC.